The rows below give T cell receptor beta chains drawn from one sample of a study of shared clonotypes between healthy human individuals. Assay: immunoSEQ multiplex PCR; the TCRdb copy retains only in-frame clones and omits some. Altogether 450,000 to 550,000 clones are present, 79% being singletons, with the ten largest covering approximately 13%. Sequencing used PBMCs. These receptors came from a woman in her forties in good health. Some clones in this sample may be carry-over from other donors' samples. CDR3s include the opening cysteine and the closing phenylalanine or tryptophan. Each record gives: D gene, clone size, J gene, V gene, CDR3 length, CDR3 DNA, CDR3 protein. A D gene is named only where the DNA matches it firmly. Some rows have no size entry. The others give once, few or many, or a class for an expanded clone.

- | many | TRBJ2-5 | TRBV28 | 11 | TGTGCCAGCAGTTTTTCCCTTACCCAGTACTTC | CASSFSLTQYF
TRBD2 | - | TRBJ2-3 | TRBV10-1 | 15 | TGCGCCAGCAGAGAGGGGGGGACTAGCGTAGATACGCAGTATTTT | CASREGGTSVDTQYF
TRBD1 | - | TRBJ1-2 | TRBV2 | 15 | TGTGCCAGCAGTGAAACAGGGGGTTCTGACTATGGCTACACCTTC | CASSETGGSDYGYTF
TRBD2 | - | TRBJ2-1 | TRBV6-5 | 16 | TGTGCCAGCAGTTACGCGGGACTAGCAGTAAACAATGAGCAGTTCTTC | CASSYAGLAVNNEQFF
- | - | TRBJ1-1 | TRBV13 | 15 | TGTGCCAGCAGCCAGGGTCTGATGGGTAACACTGAAGCTTTCTTT | CASSQGLMGNTEAFF
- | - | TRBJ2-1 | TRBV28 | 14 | TGTGCCAGCAGTTTATTAGACAGGAACAATGAGCAGTTCTTC | CASSLLDRNNEQFF
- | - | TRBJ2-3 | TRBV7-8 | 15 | TGTGCCAGCAGCTTAAGGGCGACTAGCACAGATACGCAGTATTTT | CASSLRATSTDTQYF
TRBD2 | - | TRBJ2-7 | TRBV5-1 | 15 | TGCGCCAGCAGCCGGCTAGCGGGGAGTCCTGACGAGCAGTACTTC | CASSRLAGSPDEQYF
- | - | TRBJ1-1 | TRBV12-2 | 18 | TGTGCAAGTCGCTTAGAAACCGCAGGGGGCAGATGCAACACTGAAGCTTTCTTT | CASRLETAGGRCNTEAFF
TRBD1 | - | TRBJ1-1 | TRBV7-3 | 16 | TGTGCCAGCAGCTTAGTCCCGACAGGGACGAACACTGAAGCTTTCTTT | CASSLVPTGTNTEAFF
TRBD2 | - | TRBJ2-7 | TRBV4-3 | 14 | TGCGCCAGCAGCCCCCGGGTAGCGGGAGGTGAGCAGTACTTC | CASSPRVAGGEQYF
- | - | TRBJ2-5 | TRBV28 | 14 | TGTGCCAGCAGTTTAGTCGGGCCACGAGAGACCCAGTACTTC | CASSLVGPRETQYF
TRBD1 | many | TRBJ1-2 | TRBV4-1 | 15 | TGCGCCAGCAGCCAGCCGGGACAGGCAGACTATGGCTACACCTTC | CASSQPGQADYGYTF
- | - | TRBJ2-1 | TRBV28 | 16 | TGTGCCAGCAGTTTTAGTCAGCCCACCGTCTACAATGAGCAGTTCTTC | CASSFSQPTVYNEQFF
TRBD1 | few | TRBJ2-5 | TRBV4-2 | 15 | TGTGCCAGCAGCCAGAACGGACAGGGACAAGAGACCCAGTACTTC | CASSQNGQGQETQYF
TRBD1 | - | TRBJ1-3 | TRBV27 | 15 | TGTGCCAGCAGTTATGGCAGGGGGCCCGGAAACACCATATATTTT | CASSYGRGPGNTIYF
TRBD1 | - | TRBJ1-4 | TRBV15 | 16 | TGTGCCACCAGCAGAATCGGGACAGGGACGAATGAAAAACTGTTTTTT | CATSRIGTGTNEKLFF
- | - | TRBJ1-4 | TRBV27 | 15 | TGTGCCAGCAGCTCCCACGGGGGTGGAGATGAAAAACTGTTTTTT | CASSSHGGGDEKLFF